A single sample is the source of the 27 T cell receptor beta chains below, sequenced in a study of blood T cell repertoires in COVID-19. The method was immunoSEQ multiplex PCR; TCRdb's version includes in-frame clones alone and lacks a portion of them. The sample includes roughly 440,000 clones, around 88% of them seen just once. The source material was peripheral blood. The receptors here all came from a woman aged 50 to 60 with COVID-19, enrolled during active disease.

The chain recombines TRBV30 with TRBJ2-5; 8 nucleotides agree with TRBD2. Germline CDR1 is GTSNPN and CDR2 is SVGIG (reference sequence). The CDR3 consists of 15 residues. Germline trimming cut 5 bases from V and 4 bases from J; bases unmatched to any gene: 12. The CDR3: CAWGTSAGAGETQYF. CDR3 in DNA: TGTGCCTGGGGGACCTCAGCGGGGGCGGGAGAGACCCAGTACTTC.

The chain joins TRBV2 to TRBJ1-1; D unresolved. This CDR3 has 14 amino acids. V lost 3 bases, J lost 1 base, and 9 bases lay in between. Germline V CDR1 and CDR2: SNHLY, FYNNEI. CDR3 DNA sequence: TGTGCCAGCAGTGAGGAGGAGCCGAACACTGAAGCTTTCTTT. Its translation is CASSEEEPNTEAFF.

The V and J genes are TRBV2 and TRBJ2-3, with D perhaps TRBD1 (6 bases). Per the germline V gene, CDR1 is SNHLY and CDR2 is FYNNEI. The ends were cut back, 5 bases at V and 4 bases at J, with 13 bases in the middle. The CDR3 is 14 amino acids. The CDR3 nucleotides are TGTGCCAGCAGTCCTGGCAGGGGTTCAGATACGCAGTATTTT. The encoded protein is CASSPGRGSDTQYF.

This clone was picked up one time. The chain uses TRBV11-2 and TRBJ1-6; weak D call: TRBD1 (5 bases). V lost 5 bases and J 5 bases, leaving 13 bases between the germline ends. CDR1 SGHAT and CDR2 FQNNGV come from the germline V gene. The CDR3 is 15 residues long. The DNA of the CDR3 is TGTGCCAGCAGCCTCACGACAGAGAATAATTCACCCCTCCACTTT. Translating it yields CASSLTTENNSPLHF. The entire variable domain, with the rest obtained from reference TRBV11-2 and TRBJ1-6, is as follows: EAGVAQSPRYKIIEKRQSVAFWCNPISGHATLYWYQQILGQGPKLLIQFQNNGVVDDSQLPKDRFSAERLKGVDSTLKIQPAKLEDSAVYLCASSLTTENNSPLHFGNGTRLTVT.

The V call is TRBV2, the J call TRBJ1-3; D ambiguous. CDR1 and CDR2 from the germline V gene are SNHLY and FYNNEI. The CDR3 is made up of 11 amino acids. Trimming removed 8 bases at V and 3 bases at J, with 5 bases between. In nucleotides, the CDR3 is TGTGCCAGCGGCTTTGGAAACACCATATATTTT. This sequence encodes CASGFGNTIYF.

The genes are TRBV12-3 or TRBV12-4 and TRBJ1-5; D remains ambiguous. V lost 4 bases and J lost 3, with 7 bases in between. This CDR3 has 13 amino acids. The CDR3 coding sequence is TGTGCCAGCAGTTACAGTTTCAATCAGCCCCAGCATTTT. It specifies CASSYSFNQPQHF.

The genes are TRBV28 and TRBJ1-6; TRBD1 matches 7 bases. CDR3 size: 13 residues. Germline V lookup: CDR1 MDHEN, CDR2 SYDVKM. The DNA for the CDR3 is TGTGCAATACAGGGGCCCAATAATTCACCCCTCCACTTT. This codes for CAIQGPNNSPLHF.

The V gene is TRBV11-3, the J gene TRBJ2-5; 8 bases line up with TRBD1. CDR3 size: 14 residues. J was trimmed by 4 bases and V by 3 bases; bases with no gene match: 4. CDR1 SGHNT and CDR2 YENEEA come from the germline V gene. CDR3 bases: TGTGCCAGCAGCTTTGGACAGGGTGGAGAGACCCAGTACTTC. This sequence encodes CASSFGQGGETQYF.

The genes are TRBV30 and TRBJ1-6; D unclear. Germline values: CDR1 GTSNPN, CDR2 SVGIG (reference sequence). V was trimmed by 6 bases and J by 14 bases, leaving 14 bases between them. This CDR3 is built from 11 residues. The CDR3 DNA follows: TGTGCCTGTGGGAGCGGTAGAACCCTCCACTTT. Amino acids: CACGSGRTLHF.

The CDR3 is CASSPGTGGLFTEAFF. For the CDR3, the DNA is TGTGCCAGCAGCCCAGGAACAGGGGGCTTGTTCACTGAAGCTTTCTTT. This chain uses TRBV5-6 with TRBJ1-1; 9 bases align to TRBD1. V gave up 4 bases and J gave up 4 bases; unmatched junction bases: 11. The CDR3 spans 16 residues. The germline CDR1 and CDR2 sequences are SGHDT and YYEEEE.

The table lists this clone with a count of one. The CDR3 sequence: CASSILYQPQHF. As DNA, the CDR3 is TGTGCCAGCAGCATTCTTTATCAGCCCCAGCATTTT. The chain recombines TRBV7-2 with TRBJ1-5, with no clear D. V shed 5 bases and J shed 5 bases, with 7 bases lying between them. The CDR3 loop spans 12 amino acids. From germline, CDR1 is SGHTA and CDR2 FQGNSA.

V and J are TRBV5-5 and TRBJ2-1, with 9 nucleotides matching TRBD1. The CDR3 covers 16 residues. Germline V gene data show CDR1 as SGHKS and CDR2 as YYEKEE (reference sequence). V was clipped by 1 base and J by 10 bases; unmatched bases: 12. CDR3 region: CASSLLGDRVSREQFF. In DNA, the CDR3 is TGTGCCAGCAGCTTGTTGGGGGACAGGGTGAGTCGGGAGCAGTTCTTC.

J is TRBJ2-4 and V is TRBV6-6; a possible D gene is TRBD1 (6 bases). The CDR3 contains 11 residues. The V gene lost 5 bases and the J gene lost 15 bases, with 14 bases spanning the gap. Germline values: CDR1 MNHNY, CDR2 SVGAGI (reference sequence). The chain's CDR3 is CASSPQQGVYF. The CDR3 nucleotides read TGTGCCAGCAGTCCTCAACAGGGCGTGTACTTC.

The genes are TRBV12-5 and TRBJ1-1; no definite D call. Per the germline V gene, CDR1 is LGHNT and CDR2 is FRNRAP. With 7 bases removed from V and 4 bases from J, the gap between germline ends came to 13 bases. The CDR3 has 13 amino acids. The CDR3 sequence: CASVGNGGTEAFF. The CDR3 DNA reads TGTGCTAGTGTCGGGAACGGCGGCACTGAAGCTTTCTTT.

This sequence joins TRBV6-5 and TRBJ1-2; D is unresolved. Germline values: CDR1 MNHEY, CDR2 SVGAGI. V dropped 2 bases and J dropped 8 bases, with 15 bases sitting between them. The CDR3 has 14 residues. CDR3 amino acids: CASSYGVREGGYTF. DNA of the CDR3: TGTGCCAGCAGTTACGGTGTTAGGGAGGGAGGCTACACCTTC.

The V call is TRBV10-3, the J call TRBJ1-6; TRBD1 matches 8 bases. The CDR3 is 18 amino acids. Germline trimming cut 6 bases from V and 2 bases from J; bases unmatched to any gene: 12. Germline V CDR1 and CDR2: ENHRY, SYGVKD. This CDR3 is CAISERAGGRTYNSPLHF. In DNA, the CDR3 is TGTGCCATCAGCGAACGGGCAGGGGGCAGGACCTATAATTCACCCCTCCACTTT.

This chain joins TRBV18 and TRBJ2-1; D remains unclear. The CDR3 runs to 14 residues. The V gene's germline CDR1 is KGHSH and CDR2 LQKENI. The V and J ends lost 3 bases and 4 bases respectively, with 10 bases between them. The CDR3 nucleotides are TGTGCCAGCTCACCCCCGGTAGTTTACAATGAGCAGTTCTTC. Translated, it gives CASSPPVVYNEQFF.

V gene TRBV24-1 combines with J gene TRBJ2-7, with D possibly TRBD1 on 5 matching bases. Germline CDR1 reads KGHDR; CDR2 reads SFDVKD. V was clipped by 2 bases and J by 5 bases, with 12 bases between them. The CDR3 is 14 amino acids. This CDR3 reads CATSDWAQGDEQYF. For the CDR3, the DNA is TGTGCCACCAGTGATTGGGCCCAAGGGGACGAGCAGTACTTC.

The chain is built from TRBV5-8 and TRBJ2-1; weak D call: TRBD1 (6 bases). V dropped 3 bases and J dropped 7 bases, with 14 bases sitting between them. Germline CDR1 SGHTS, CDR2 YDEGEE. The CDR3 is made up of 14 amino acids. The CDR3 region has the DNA TGTGCCAGCAGCTGGGGGCATCTAGGGAATGAGCAGTTCTTC. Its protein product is CASSWGHLGNEQFF.

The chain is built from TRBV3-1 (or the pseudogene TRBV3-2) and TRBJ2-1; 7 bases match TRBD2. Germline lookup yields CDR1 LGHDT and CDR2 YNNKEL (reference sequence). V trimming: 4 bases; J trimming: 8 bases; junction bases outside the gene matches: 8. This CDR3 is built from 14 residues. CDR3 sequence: CASSRQTSSDEQFF. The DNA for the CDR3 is TGTGCCAGCAGCCGACAGACTAGCAGCGATGAGCAGTTCTTC.

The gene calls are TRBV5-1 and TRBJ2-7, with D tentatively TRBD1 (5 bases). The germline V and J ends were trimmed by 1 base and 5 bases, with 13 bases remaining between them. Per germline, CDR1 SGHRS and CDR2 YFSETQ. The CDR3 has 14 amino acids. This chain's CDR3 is CASSLQGDSHEQYF. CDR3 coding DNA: TGCGCCAGCAGCTTGCAGGGCGATAGCCACGAGCAGTACTTC.

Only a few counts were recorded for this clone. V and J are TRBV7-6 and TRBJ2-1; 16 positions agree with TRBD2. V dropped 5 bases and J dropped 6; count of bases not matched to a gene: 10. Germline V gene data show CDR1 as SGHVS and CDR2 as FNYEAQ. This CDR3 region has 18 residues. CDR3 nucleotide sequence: TGTGCCAGCAGCCTCTATAGCGGGACTAGCGGGGGGGCCAATGAGCAGTTCTTC. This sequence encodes CASSLYSGTSGGANEQFF.

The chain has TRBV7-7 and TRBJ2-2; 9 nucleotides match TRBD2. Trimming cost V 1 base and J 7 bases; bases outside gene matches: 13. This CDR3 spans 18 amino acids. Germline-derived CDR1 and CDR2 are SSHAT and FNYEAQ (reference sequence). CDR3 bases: TGTGCCAGCAGCTTAGTTCTGGCTAGCGGGGTCCCAGACGGGGAGCTGTTTTTT. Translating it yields CASSLVLASGVPDGELFF.

CDR3 protein: CASSLRGGYSNTEAFF. In nucleotides, the CDR3 is TGTGCCAGCAGTTTAAGAGGCGGTTACTCGAACACTGAAGCTTTCTTT. V and J are TRBV27 and TRBJ1-1; D remains unclear. Trimming left V 2 bases short and J 1 base short, with 14 bases between. The germline V gene encodes CDR1 MNHEY and CDR2 SMNVEV (reference sequence). The CDR3 spans 16 residues.

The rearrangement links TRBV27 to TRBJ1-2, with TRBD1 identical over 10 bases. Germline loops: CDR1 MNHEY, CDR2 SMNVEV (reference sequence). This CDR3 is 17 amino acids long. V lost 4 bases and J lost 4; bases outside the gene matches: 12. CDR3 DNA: TGTGCCAGCAGTTCACTCCGGAGACAGGGGGCGTCCTATGGCTACACCTTC. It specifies CASSSLRRQGASYGYTF.

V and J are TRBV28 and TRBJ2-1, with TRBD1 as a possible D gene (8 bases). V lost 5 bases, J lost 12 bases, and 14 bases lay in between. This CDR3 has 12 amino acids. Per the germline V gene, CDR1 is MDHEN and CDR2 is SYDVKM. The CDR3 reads CASSLQGGLQFF. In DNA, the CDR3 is TGTGCCAGCAGTCTACAGGGGGGGCTGCAGTTCTTC. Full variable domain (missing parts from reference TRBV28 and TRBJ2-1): DVKVTQSSRYLVKRTGEKVFLECVQDMDHENMFWYRQDPGLGLRLIYFSYDVKMKEKGDIPEGYSVSREKKERFSLILESASTNQTSMYLCASSLQGGLQFFGPGTRLTVL.

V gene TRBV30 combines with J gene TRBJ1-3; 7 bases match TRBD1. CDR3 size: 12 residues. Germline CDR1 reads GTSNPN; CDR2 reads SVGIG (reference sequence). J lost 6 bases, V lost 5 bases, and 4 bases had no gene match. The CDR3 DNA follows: TGTGCCTGGGGACAGGCCGAAAACACCATATATTTT. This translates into CAWGQAENTIYF.